This entry describes one T cell receptor beta chain. A much larger clonotype is one base distant, so this may be a read error. The CDR3 is made up of 16 amino acids. V lost 0 bases to trimming and J lost 5 bases; unmatched junction nucleotides: 7. Germline CDR1 is SGHVS and CDR2 is FNYEAQ. The source of the sample is a study of T-cell reconstitution after alpha-beta-depleted transplantation in children. TCRbeta library construction was performed incorporating unique molecular identifiers. From the PCR reads, TCRdb called clonotypes with MiXCR, one entry per CDR3 protein. The data show approximately 300,000 distinct CDR3 sequences, roughly 11% seen once.

This TCR was recovered from a male patient under 10 years old who had a stem cell transplant for chronic granulomatous disease, so the T cells may come from the graft donor. The sample here was peripheral blood, taken 180 days after TCRalphabeta/CD19-depleted stem cell transplant. The J gene is TRBJ2-1, the V gene TRBV7-6, with 7 positions matching TRBD2. Written as DNA, the CDR3 is TGTGCCAGCAGCTTAGCGCTAGCGGCCCATAACAATGAGCAGTTCTTC. Residues: CASSLALAAHNNEQFF.